Sequencing of this T cell receptor beta chain was carried out in a study of lymphopenia after photon versus proton radiotherapy. Germline V gene sequence: CDR1 SGHTA, CDR2 FQGTGA. This CDR3 is 14 amino acids long. The trim removed 4 bases at V and 7 bases at J, leaving 7 bases unmatched. As regards this clone: Its matching antigen is unknown.

The protocol was immunoSEQ multiplex PCR, while the TCRdb copy is restricted to in-frame clones and leaves out a portion. Altogether 14,000 or so clones are present, 65% to 85% being singletons, with the ten largest covering about 25%. Study results and caveats: Post-nadir TCR diversity decline inversely tracked overall survival among those who died. Oligoclonal CD8+ Temra expansion after nadir drove photon patients' diversity drop. Under photons, naive T cells and diversity fell while effector/memory populations rose.

The sequence derives from a man aged 45-65 years with gastric cancer. The specimen comprised peripheral blood, sampled from a patient treated with photon-based radiotherapy. V usage is TRBV7-3 and J usage is TRBJ2-3, with TRBD2 matching 8 bases. CDR3 loop: CASSSSGLVNTQYF. CDR3 DNA: TGTGCCAGCAGCTCCTCGGGACTAGTCAATACGCAGTATTTT.